The source of this TCR beta chain is a study of T cell responses to AZD1222 COVID-19 vaccine. The study, taken as a whole, reports: White British ancestry dominated among donors, who included more females, and clonal diversity was possibly underestimated. AZD1222 recipients seropositive at baseline numbered only six or seven. Along spike, vaccine-associated CD4 TCRs were found throughout, with dominance at 160-218 and 743-854.

Trimming removed 1 base from V and 4 bases from J; junction bases left unmatched: 3. Germline CDR1 LGHDT, CDR2 YNNKEL (reference sequence). The CDR3 extends over 15 amino acids. TCRdb keeps only in-frame clones here, not all; method: immunoSEQ multiplex PCR. In the table there are more than 85,000 clones, around 90% of which are singletons. In the case of this clone: The antigen is unknown.

This chain joins TRBV3-1 (or the pseudogene TRBV3-2) and TRBJ1-4; 7 nucleotides align to TRBD1. Sequencing was performed on peripheral blood, taken on day 0 of AZD1222 vaccination. The TCR sequence derives from an adult in good health. The CDR3 nucleotides read TGTGCCAGCAGCCAAGGTAACAGGGGTAATGAAAAACTGTTTTTT. Encoded protein: CASSQGNRGNEKLFF.